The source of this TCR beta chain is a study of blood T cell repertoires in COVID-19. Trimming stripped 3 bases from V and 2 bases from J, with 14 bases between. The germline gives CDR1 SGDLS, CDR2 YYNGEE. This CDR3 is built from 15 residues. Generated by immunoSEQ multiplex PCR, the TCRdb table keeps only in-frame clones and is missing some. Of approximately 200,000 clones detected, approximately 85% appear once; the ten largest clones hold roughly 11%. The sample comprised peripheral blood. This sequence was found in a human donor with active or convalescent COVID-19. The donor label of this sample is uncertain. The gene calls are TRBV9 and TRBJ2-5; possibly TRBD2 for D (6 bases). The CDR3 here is CASSAFAGNQETQYF. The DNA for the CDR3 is TGTGCCAGCAGCGCCTTCGCGGGGAATCAAGAGACCCAGTACTTC.